This T cell receptor beta chain was sequenced in a study of blood T cell repertoires in COVID-19. Germline loops: CDR1 SEHNR, CDR2 FQNEAQ (reference sequence). Trimming stripped 0 bases from V and 1 base from J, with 6 bases between. The CDR3 sequence is 14 residues long. Original processing methods: Amplifying reference gene primers gave estimates of nucleated cell counts. Assay used: immunoSEQ multiplex PCR; TCRdb lists only in-frame clones, some missing. That table gives V, J and clone size, and the DNA gave D and trimming. The table records fewer than 250,000 clones, 65% to 90% of them present only once. Seattle's enrolled individuals joined amid active infection and were then monitored longitudinally.

This chain uses TRBV7-9 with TRBJ1-2; D not resolved. The sample taken for sequencing was peripheral blood. The TCR originated in a man aged 45-65 years with COVID-19, enrolled during active disease. CDR3 in amino acids: CASSLASHNYGYTF. The DNA for the CDR3 is TGTGCCAGCAGCTTAGCTAGCCATAACTATGGCTACACCTTC.